This T cell receptor (beta chain) appears in the sequencing data of a study of cytomegalovirus exposure and HLA in healthy donors (dated by TCRdb to about 2017). The study in broad terms: According to a later analysis, the 100 to 150 validation repertoires were produced on the same platform as the roughly 700 repertoires of the first cohort. Besides the first cohort of roughly 640 subjects, a separate validation cohort made up of 120 different subjects was used. The study combined high-throughput TCR immunosequencing, statistical association of individual TCRs with disease status, and machine learning to predict cytomegalovirus infection status. The aim of the study was to test whether cataloging public T cell receptors could identify signatures of past pathogen exposure. Here is what the overall study found, with its caveats: The validation cohort had no HLA typing available for a later analysis, so co-occurrence within that cohort was assessed over all 120 or so repertoires. The classifier was reported to diagnose cytomegalovirus status with high specificity and sensitivity in both the original cohort and the validation cohort. In a later analysis, TCRs clustered in the first cohort were found to also tend to co-occur in the approximately 120 validation repertoires, with 85% to 95% of cluster scores above 0. In vitro tests confirmed that a few of the cytomegalovirus-associated TCR beta chains recognize cytomegalovirus antigens. The authors suggested that the approach could potentially be generalized to other disease states and immunological phenotypes. The study gave a list of some 150 TCR beta chains associated with cytomegalovirus. While some public TCRs were present in many individuals, most TCR sequences turned up only very rarely across donors.

Separate from the roughly 650-subject first cohort, the validation cohort of around 130 subjects was the group to which the donors belonged. Libraries were built with the immunoSEQ multiplex PCR assay. As for the original processing: To diagnose cytomegalovirus status from the catalog of TCR beta chain sequences, a statistical classification framework was built. TCRdb re-hosts the immuneACCESS table, in-frame sequences only. Its copies lack some clones; in the studies checked, an unresolved V gene accounts for under half of them, and the cause for the rest is not known. V, J and clone size reflect that table, while D and trimming were determined from the DNA. The table for this sample lists over 200,000 clones; around 88% of them were counted only once. Of the sample, about 3% falls within the top ten clones. Concerning this clone: It lacks a known antigen. No base quality information exists; no much larger clone differs at one position.

Deletion took 6 bases off V and 5 bases off J, with a span of 16 bases between the germline ends. The CDR3 covers 15 residues, taking in both the cysteine and the phenylalanine. This entry keeps only the CDR3 DNA: 45 bases, framed from base 1. CDR1 and CDR2, per the germline V gene, are MGHRA and YSYEKL. Specimen: PBMCs. The TCR comes from a woman aged 18 to 35 in good health and CMV-seronegative. The rearranged segments are TRBV4-1 and TRBJ2-2, and the D gene may be TRBD1, 5 bases matching. The CDR3: CASSELADITGELFF. The DNA sequence is TGCGCCAGCAGTGAGTTGGCGGACATTACCGGGGAGCTGTTTTTT.